The source of this TCR beta chain is a study of cytomegalovirus exposure and HLA in healthy donors. Whole-study context: Researchers previously reported finding just under 120 million unique TCR beta sequences from roughly 170 million T cells.

PCR employed 60 Vbeta and 13 Jbeta primers. Assay: immunoSEQ multiplex PCR; the TCRdb copy retains only in-frame clones and omits some. Among roughly 230,000 clones listed, roughly 91% were seen once. This clone was observed a few times. Its antigen is currently unknown. Trimming removed 1 base at V and 4 bases at J, with 13 bases between. The length of the CDR3 is 15 residues. Germline V gene sequence: CDR1 MGHDK, CDR2 SYGVNS. Study-wide findings and caveats: The authors later found TCR association rates varying by HLA locus, with DRB1 most and HLA-C fewest. The authors enumerated around 150 TCR beta chains as linked to cytomegalovirus.

The TCR sequence derives from a girl aged 2-10 years in good health and CMV-seronegative. The chain has TRBV25-1 and TRBJ1-2; no reliable D call. Sequencing was carried out using PBMCs. The CDR3 sequence is CASSEWEAWSYGYTF. The DNA of the CDR3 is TGTGCCAGCAGTGAATGGGAGGCCTGGAGCTATGGCTACACCTTC.